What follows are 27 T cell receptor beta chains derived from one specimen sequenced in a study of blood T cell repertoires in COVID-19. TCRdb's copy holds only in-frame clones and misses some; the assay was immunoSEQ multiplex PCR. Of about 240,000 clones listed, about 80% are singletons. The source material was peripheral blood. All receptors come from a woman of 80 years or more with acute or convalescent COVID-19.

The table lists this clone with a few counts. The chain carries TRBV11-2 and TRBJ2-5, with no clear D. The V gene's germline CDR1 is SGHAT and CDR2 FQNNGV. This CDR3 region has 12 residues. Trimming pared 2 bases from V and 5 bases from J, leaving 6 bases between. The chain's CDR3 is CASSLNSETQYF. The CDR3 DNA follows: TGTGCCAGCAGCTTAAATAGTGAGACCCAGTACTTC.

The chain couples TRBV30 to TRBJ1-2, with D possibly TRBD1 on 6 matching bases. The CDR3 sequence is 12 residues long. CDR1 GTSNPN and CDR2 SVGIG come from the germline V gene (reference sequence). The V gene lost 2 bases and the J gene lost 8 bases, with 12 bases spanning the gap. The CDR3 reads CAWSRGASGYTF. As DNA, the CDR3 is TGTGCCTGGAGTCGGGGGGCATCAGGCTACACCTTC.

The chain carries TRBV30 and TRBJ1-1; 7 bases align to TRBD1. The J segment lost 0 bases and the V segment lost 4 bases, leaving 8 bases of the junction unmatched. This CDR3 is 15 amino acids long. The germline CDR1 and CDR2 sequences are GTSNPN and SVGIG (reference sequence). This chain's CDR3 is CAWNKNTGVNTEAFF. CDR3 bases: TGTGCCTGGAATAAGAATACAGGGGTGAACACTGAAGCTTTCTTT.

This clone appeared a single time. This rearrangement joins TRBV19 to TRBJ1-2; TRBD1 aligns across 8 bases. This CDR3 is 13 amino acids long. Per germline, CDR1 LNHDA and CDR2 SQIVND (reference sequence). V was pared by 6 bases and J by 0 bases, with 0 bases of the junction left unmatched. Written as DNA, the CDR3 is TGTGCCAGTAGGGGACAGGCTAACTATGGCTACACCTTC. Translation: CASRGQANYGYTF.

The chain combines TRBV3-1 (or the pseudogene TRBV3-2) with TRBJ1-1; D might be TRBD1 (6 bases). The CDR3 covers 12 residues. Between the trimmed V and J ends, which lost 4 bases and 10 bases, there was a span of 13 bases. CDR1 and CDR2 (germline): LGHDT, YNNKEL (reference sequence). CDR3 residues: CASSPPQGRAFF. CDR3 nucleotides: TGTGCCAGCAGCCCCCCACAGGGTAGAGCTTTCTTT.

CDR3 sequence: CSVEDLSRSYGYTF. Written as DNA, the CDR3 is TGCAGCGTTGAAGATCTCAGCCGGAGCTATGGCTACACCTTC. V gene TRBV29-1 combines with J gene TRBJ1-2; D uncertain. Deletions cut 0 bases from V and 4 bases from J, with 12 bases between. This CDR3 has 14 residues. Germline CDR1 is SQVTM and CDR2 is ANQGSEA.

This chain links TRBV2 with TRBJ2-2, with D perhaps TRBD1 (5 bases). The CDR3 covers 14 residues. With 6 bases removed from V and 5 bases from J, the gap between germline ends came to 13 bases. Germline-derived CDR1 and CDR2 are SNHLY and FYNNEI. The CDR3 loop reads CASRETVSTGELFF. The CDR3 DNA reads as TGTGCCAGCAGGGAGACAGTTTCTACCGGGGAGCTGTTTTTT.

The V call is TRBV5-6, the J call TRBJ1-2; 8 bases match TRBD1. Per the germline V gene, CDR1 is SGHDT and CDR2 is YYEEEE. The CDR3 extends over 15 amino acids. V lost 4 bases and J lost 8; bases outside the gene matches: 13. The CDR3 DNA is TGTGCCAGCAGCCCGCGGACAGGGAGGGCAGAAGGCTACACCTTC. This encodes CASSPRTGRAEGYTF.

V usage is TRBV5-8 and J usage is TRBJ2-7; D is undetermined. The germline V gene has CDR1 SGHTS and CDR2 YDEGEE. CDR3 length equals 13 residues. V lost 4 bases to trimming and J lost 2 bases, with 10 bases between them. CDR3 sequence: CASSPGTPYEQYF. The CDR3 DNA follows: TGTGCCAGCAGCCCCGGTACCCCCTACGAGCAGTACTTC.

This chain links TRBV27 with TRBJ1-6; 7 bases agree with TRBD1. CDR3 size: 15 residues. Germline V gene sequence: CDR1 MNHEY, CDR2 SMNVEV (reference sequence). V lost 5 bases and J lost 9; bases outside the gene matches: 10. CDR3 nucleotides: TGTGCCAGCAGTCCGCCAGGGGGTTTAGGTTCACCCCTCCACTTT. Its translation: CASSPPGGLGSPLHF.

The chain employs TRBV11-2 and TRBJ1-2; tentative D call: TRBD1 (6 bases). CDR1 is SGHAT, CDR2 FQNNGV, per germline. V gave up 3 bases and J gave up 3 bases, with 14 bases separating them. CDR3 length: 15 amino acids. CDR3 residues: CASSLIGGSDYGYTF. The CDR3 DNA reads TGTGCCAGCAGCTTGATTGGGGGCTCGGACTATGGCTACACCTTC.

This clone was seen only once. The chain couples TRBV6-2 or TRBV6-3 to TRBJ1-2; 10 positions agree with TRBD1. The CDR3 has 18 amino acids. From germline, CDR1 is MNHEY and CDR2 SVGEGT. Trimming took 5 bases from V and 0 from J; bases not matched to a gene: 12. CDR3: CASSPLTGTGESNYGYTF. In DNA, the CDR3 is TGTGCCAGCAGTCCGTTGACCGGGACAGGGGAATCTAACTATGGCTACACCTTC.

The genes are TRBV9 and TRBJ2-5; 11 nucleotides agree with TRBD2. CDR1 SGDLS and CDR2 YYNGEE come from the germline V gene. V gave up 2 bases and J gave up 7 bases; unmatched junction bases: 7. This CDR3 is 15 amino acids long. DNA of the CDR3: TGTGCCAGCAGCGTCGGTAGCGGGGGGGCAGGGACCCAGTACTTC. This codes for CASSVGSGGAGTQYF.

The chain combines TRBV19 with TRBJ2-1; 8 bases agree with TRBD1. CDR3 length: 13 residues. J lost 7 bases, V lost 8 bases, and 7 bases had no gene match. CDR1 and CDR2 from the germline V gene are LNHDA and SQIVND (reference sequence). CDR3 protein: CASATGAGNEQFF. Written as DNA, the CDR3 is TGTGCCAGTGCGACAGGGGCAGGGAATGAGCAGTTCTTC.

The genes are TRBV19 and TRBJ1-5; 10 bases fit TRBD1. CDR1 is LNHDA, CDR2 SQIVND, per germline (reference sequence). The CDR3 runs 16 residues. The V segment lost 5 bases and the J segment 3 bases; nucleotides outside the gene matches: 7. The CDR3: CASSLPGQGINQPQHF. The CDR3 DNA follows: TGTGCCAGTAGTCTACCGGGACAGGGGATCAATCAGCCCCAGCATTTT.

DNA of the CDR3: TGTGCCAGCAGCCAGGGCTTTACAGGTTTCTCTGGAAACACCATATATTTT. Translated: CASSQGFTGFSGNTIYF. The chain employs TRBV3-1 (or the pseudogene TRBV3-2) and TRBJ1-3; the D gene is possibly TRBD1 (5 bases). The CDR3 consists of 17 residues. The V gene lost 3 bases and the J gene lost 0 bases, with 15 bases spanning the gap. Germline V gene data show CDR1 as LGHDT and CDR2 as YNNKEL (reference sequence).

CDR3 sequence reads: CASSYSGTDMNTEAFF. The CDR3 DNA reads as TGCGCCAGCAGCTACTCCGGGACAGACATGAACACTGAAGCTTTCTTT. The chain carries TRBV5-1 and TRBJ1-1; 7 positions match TRBD1. V was clipped by 3 bases and J by 0 bases; unmatched bases: 8. The germline V gene encodes CDR1 SGHRS and CDR2 YFSETQ. This CDR3 spans 16 amino acids.

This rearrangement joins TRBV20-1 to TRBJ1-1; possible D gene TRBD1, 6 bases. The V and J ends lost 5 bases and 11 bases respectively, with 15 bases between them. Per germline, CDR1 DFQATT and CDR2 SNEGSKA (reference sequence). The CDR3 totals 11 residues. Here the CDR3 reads CSAVSGVTAFF. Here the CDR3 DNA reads TGCAGTGCTGTTTCAGGGGTGACGGCTTTCTTT.

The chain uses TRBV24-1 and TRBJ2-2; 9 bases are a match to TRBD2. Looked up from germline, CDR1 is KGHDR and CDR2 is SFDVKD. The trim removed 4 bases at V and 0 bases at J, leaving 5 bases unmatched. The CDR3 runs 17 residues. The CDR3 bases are TGTGCCACCAGTGAGCCAGCGGGGGGCCCGAACACCGGGGAGCTGTTTTTT. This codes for CATSEPAGGPNTGELFF.

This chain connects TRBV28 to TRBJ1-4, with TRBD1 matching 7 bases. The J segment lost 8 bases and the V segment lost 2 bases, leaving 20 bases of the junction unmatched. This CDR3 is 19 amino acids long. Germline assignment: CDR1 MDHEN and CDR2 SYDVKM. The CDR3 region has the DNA TGTGCCAGCAGTTTAGGTTGGTACGGTACAGGGGCCCGGGAGGAAAAACTGTTTTTT. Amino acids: CASSLGWYGTGAREEKLFF. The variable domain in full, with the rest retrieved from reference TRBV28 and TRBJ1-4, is DVKVTQSSRYLVKRTGEKVFLECVQDMDHENMFWYRQDPGLGLRLIYFSYDVKMKEKGDIPEGYSVSREKKERFSLILESASTNQTSMYLCASSLGWYGTGAREEKLFFGSGTQLSVL.

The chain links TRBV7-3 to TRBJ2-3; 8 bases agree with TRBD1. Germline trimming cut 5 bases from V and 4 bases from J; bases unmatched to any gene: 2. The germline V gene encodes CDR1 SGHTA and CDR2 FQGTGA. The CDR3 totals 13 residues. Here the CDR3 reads CASSRTGPDTQYF. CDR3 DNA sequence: TGTGCCAGCAGCAGGACAGGGCCAGATACGCAGTATTTT.

This CDR3 is CASSATSGGNSPLHF. In nucleotides, the CDR3 is TGCGCCAGCAGCGCAACCTCAGGGGGGAATTCACCCCTCCACTTT. The V and J genes are TRBV5-1 and TRBJ1-6; 7 bases match TRBD1. Germline CDR1 is SGHRS and CDR2 is YFSETQ. The CDR3 has 15 amino acids. V lost 4 bases and J lost 7; bases outside the gene matches: 8.

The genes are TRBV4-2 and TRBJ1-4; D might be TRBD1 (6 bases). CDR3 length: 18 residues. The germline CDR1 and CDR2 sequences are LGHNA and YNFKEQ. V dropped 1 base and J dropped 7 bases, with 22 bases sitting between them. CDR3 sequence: CASSQGLVAGAQGEKLFF. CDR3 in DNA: TGTGCCAGCAGCCAAGGGTTGGTCGCAGGGGCACAGGGTGAAAAACTGTTTTTT.

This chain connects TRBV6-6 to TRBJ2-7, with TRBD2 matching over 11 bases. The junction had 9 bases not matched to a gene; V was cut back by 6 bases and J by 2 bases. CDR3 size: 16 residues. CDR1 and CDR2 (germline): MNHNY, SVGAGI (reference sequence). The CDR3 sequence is CASSLRSSGGTYEQYF. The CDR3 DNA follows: TGTGCCAGCAGCCTCCGATCTAGCGGGGGGACCTACGAGCAGTACTTC.

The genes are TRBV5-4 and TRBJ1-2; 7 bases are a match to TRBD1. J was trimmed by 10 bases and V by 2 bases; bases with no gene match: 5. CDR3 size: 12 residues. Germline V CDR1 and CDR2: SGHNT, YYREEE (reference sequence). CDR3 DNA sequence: TGTGCCAGCAGCTTCGACAGGGTGGACTACACCTTC. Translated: CASSFDRVDYTF. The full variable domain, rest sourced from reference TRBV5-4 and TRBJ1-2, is ETGVTQSPTHLIKTRGQQVTLRCSSQSGHNTVSWYQQALGQGPQFIFQYYREEENGRGNFPPRFSGLQFPNYSSELNVNALELDDSALYLCASSFDRVDYTFGSGTRLTVV.

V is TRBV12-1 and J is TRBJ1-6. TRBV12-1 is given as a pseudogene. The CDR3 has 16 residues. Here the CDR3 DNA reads TGTGCCAGCAGCTTTAGGGGCGCGGGGGATAATTCACCCCTCCACTTT. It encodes CASSFRGAGDNSPLHF.

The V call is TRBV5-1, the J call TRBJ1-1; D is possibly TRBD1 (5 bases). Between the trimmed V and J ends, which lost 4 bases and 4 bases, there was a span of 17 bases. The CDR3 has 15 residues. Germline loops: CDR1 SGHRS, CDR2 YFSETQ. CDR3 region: CASSARGSPGTEAFF. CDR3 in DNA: TGCGCCAGCAGCGCGCGGGGGAGTCCGGGCACTGAAGCTTTCTTT.